This T cell receptor (beta chain) comes out of a study of T-cell reconstitution after alpha-beta-depleted transplantation in children. Unique molecular identifiers were incorporated during preparation of the TCRbeta library. Via MiXCR, TCRdb re-called the PCR reads, giving one row per CDR3 protein. This sample has hundreds of thousands of distinct CDR3 sequences, with around 15% found just once. This clonotype was counted only a few times. This CDR3 region has 13 residues. Trimming removed 6 bases from V and 0 bases from J, with 7 bases in between. The material was PBMCs, mostly from graft donor cells, obtained 360 days after TCRalphabeta/CD19-depleted stem cell transplant. The receptor was isolated from a boy under two years old who had a stem cell transplant for Wiskott-Aldrich syndrome, so the T cells may come from the graft donor. The J gene is TRBJ2-3, the V gene TRBV12-3 or TRBV12-4, with D possibly being TRBD1 (6 bases). CDR3 DNA: TGTGCCAGCAGGGGGGCCAGCACAGATACGCAGTATTTT. Protein: CASRGASTDTQYF.